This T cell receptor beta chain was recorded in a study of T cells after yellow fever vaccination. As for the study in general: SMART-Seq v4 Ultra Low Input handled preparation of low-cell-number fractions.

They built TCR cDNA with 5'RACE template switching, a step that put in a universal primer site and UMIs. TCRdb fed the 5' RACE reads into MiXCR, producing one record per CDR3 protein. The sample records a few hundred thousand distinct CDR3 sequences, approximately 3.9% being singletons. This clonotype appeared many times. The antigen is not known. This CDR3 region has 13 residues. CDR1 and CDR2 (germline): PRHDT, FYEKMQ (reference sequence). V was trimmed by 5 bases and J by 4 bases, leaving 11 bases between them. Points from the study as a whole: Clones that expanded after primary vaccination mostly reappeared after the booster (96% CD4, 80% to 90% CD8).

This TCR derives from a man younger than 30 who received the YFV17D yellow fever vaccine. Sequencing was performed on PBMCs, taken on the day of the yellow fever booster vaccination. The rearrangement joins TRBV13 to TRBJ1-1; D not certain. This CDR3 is CASSLTIGTEAFF. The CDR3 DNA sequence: TGTGCCAGCAGCCTGACGATAGGCACTGAAGCTTTCTTT.